The TCR beta chain described here comes from a study of shared clonotypes between healthy human individuals. It was CD45RO-negative cells, positively selected for CCR7, that made up naive CD8 cells, with terminally differentiated effector memory CD45RA+ cells excluded. Regarding the study as a whole: Depth of sequencing was expected to influence donor clonotype sharing. Generation probability values for non-shared clonotypes were lower than those for clonotypes shared by all four donors.

In its sample, this clone was seen once. What it recognizes is unknown. The data were produced by immunoSEQ multiplex PCR, yet TCRdb's version contains in-frame clones alone and is incomplete. The top ten hold 1% to 1.5% of the sample, which has around 2,000,000 clones, about 94% seen once. The CDR3 loop spans 15 amino acids. The trim removed 3 bases at V and 3 bases at J, leaving 9 bases unmatched. Germline V gene lookup returns CDR1 SGDLS and CDR2 YYNGEE. The chain combines TRBV9 with TRBJ2-7; 7 nucleotides match TRBD1. This sequence originates from a man younger than 30 in good health. Source material: naive CD8+ T cells sorted from blood. CDR3 loop: CASSETGTVFYEQYF. The DNA of the CDR3 is TGTGCCAGCAGCGAGACAGGGACAGTCTTCTACGAGCAGTACTTC.